Listed below are T cell receptor beta chains from one sample, sequenced in a study of response to subunit inactivated influenza vaccine. TCRdb used MiXCR to reprocess the RT-PCR reads, holding one entry per CDR3 protein. The profile shows more than 450,000 distinct CDR3 sequences, around 8% of them singletons. The sample in question was PBMCs from blood, obtained roughly 24 months after vaccination. Receptors originate from a man aged 50 to 69 who received an inactivated influenza vaccine. The conserved cysteine and the conserved F or W are not part of the CDR3 here. D genes are given only for firm matches. Only part of the rows carry a size: once, few, many, or a class if the clone is expanded.

J gene | clone size | D gene | V gene | CDR3 protein
TRBJ2-6 | many | NA | TRBV6-5 | ATTGHLASGANVLT
TRBJ1-5 | NA | TRBD1 | TRBV12-3/TRBV12-4 | ASSSGQGPLESNQPQH
TRBJ2-3 | many | TRBD1 | TRBV10-3 | AISERQGAVKDTQY
TRBJ2-1 | many | TRBD2 | TRBV12-3/TRBV12-4 | ASRSPNLTSGGAGNNEQF
TRBJ2-7 | NA | NA | TRBV7-2 | ASSLMADYGEQY
TRBJ2-3 | many | NA | TRBV10-3 | AISRLADTQY
TRBJ2-1 | few | TRBD2 | TRBV7-8 | ASSFSGRAYNEQF
TRBJ2-2 | many | NA | TRBV6-1 | ASRSLLDNTGELF
TRBJ2-7 | many | TRBD1 | TRBV10-3 | AIRRDRGVYEQY
TRBJ2-3 | many | NA | TRBV28 | ASSSDLGRTDTQY
TRBJ1-6 | many | NA | TRBV6-2/TRBV6-3 | ASSYVESYNSPLH
TRBJ2-2 | NA | TRBD1 | TRBV2 | ASSEQGAVTGELF
TRBJ2-2 | NA | NA | TRBV5-6 | ASSQVHSRNTGELF
TRBJ2-2 | few | TRBD2 | TRBV12-3/TRBV12-4 | ASSLGGNSGELF
TRBJ1-6 | few | TRBD1 | TRBV4-2 | ASSQGDSNSPLH
TRBJ2-3 | many | NA | TRBV6-1 | ATQRNTDTQY
TRBJ1-3 | NA | NA | TRBV4-3 | ASSQDRTDGNTIY
TRBJ1-1 | NA | NA | TRBV10-2 | ASSERVWTEAF
TRBJ2-1 | NA | NA | TRBV5-4 | ASSSSHGGGNEQF
TRBJ2-2 | NA | NA | TRBV19 | ASSIGRSGELF
TRBJ1-3 | few | NA | TRBV4-3 | ASSQDRLSSGNTIY
TRBJ1-5 | few | NA | TRBV12-3/TRBV12-4 | ASSLRQGLNQPQH
TRBJ2-7 | many | NA | TRBV28 | ASSLIIAGQSLYEQY
TRBJ2-6 | few | TRBD1 | TRBV7-9 | ASTVGTAGSGANVLT
TRBJ2-5 | few | NA | TRBV7-9 | ASSILFRGETQY
TRBJ2-1 | many | TRBD2 | TRBV7-3 | ASSLWASGSADEQF
TRBJ1-3 | few | NA | TRBV28 | ASSPGGPSGNTIY
TRBJ2-7 | NA | NA | TRBV9 | ASSVDGRSYEQY
TRBJ2-7 | NA | NA | TRBV20-1 | SARALKTSDTYEQY
TRBJ2-7 | many | NA | TRBV7-8 | ASSLDRFGAPSEQY
TRBJ2-7 | NA | TRBD2 | TRBV5-1 | ASSSPHLHRGGPSYEQY
TRBJ1-6 | many | NA | TRBV12-3/TRBV12-4 | ASSLGGHNSPLH
TRBJ2-7 | NA | TRBD2 | TRBV7-9 | ASSLGVGGDEQY
TRBJ2-1 | NA | TRBD1 | TRBV28 | ASSWDRGRRNEQF
TRBJ2-6 | NA | NA | TRBV5-1 | ASSWRVSSSGANVLT
TRBJ2-6 | few | NA | TRBV6-5 | ATYGANVLT
TRBJ1-3 | many | NA | TRBV7-2 | ASSLVPYSGNTIY
TRBJ2-3 | many | TRBD2 | TRBV7-8 | ASLAGGRSDTQY
TRBJ2-1 | few | TRBD2 | TRBV20-1 | SASPGGEQF
TRBJ1-4 | few | NA | TRBV9 | ASSHGVGRQLNIATNEKLF
TRBJ2-7 | NA | NA | TRBV6-5 | ASSYSFSTGTTYEQY
TRBJ2-7 | NA | TRBD1 | TRBV20-1 | SARDRRQGHEQY
TRBJ2-5 | few | TRBD2 | TRBV7-8 | ASSLGTSVQETQY